This T cell receptor (beta chain) was recorded in a study of cytomegalovirus exposure and HLA in healthy donors. Clones were sequenced by immunoSEQ multiplex PCR, and TCRdb holds only the in-frame ones, with some missing. The top ten clones hold about 3% of a sample with roughly 260,000 clones, approximately 87% of them seen once. Study-wide points: The classifier reportedly diagnosed cytomegalovirus status with high sensitivity and specificity. Later, an analysis found that TCR clusters from the first cohort tended to co-occur in the roughly 120 validation repertoires. The authors enumerated some 170 TCR beta chains as linked to cytomegalovirus.

Germline CDR1 and CDR2: DFQATT and SNEGSKA (reference sequence). V lost 3 bases and J 11 bases, leaving 9 bases between the germline ends. This CDR3 spans 10 amino acids. Comments on this clone: Antigen specificity is unknown.

The V and J genes are TRBV20-1 and TRBJ2-3, with unresolved D. This TCR came from a man in his late teens or twenties in good health and CMV-seronegative. Specimen: PBMCs. CDR3 sequence reads: CSASQAKQYF. CDR3 nucleotides: TGCAGTGCTAGCCAGGCTAAGCAGTATTTT.